This T cell receptor (beta chain) came from a study of blood T cell repertoires in COVID-19. Turning to the study itself: Whether acute or convalescent, the COVID-19 samples came from the United States, Italy and Spain.

Germline V lookup: CDR1 MGHDK, CDR2 SYGVNS. V lost 3 bases to trimming and J lost 7 bases; unmatched junction nucleotides: 8. The CDR3 is 15 residues long. The repertoire was sequenced with immunoSEQ multiplex PCR; TCRdb's copy has only in-frame clones and lacks some. The table lists over 200,000 clones, around nine tenths of them singletons. This chain links TRBV25-1 with TRBJ2-5; the match to TRBD2 covers 10 bases. Sequenced: peripheral blood. The receptor was isolated from a man aged 60 to 75 who had recovered from COVID-19. The CDR3 region is CASSDASGSLGTQYF. As DNA, the CDR3 is TGTGCCAGCAGTGACGCTAGCGGGAGTCTGGGGACCCAGTACTTC.